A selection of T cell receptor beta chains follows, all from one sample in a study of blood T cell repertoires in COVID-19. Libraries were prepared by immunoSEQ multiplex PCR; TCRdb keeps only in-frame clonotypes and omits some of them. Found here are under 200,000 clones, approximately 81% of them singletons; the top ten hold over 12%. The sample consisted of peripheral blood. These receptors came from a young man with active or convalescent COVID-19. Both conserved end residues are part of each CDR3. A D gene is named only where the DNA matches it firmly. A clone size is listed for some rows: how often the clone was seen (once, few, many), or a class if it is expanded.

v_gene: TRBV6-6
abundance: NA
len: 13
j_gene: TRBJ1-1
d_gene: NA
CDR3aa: CASSQDLRTEAFF
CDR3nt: TGTGCCAGCAGCCAGGATTTAAGGACTGAAGCTTTCTTT

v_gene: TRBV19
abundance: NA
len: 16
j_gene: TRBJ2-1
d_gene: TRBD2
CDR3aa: CASSIASGRALNEQFF
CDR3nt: TGTGCCAGTAGTATCGCTAGCGGGAGGGCGCTCAATGAGCAGTTCTTC

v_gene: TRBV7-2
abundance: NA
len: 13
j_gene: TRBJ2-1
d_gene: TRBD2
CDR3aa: CASSLAQTSGHVF
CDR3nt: TGTGCCAGCAGCTTAGCGCAAACTAGCGGACACGTCTTC

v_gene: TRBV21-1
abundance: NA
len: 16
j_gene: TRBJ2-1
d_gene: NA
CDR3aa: CASSKTPDFVYNEQFF
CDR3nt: TGTGCCAGCAGCAAAACCCCGGACTTCGTTTACAATGAGCAGTTCTTC

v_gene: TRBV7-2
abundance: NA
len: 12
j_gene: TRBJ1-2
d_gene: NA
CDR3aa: CASSSRRAGYTF
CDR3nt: TGTGCCAGCAGCTCTAGGAGGGCTGGCTACACCTTC

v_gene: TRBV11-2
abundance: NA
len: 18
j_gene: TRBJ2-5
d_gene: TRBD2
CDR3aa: CASSSPGLAGGSGETQYF
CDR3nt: TGTGCCAGCAGCTCGCCGGGACTAGCGGGAGGGTCAGGAGAGACCCAGTACTTC

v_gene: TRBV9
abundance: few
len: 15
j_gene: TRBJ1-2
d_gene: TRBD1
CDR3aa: CASNPGQGINYGYTF
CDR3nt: TGTGCCAGCAACCCAGGACAGGGAATTAACTATGGCTACACCTTC

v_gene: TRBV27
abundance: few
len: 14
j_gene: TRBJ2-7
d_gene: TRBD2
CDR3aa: CASSGVAGAYEQYF
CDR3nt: TGTGCCTCCTCCGGGGTGGCGGGGGCCTACGAGCAGTACTTC

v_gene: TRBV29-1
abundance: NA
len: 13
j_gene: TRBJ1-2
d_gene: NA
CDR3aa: CSVEAGSNYGYTF
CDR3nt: TGCAGCGTTGAAGCAGGATCAAACTATGGCTACACCTTC

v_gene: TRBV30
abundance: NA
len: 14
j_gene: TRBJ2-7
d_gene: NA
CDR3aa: CAWSPGVLRYEQYF
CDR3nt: TGTGCCTGGAGCCCGGGAGTGCTTAGGTACGAGCAGTACTTC

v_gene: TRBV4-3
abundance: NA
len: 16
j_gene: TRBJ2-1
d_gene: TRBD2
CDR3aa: CASSARLAGEFNEQFF
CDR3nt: TGCGCCAGCAGCGCTAGACTAGCGGGAGAATTCAATGAGCAGTTCTTC

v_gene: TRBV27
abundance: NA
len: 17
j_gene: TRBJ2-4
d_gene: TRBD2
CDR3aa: CASSLGAGGLAKNIQYF
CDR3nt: TGTGCCAGCAGTTTGGGGGCGGGGGGGCTAGCCAAAAACATTCAGTACTTC

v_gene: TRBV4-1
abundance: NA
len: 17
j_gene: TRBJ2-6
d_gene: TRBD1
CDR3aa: CASSQQGVSSGANVLTF
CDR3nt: TGCGCCAGCAGCCAACAGGGGGTGTCCTCTGGGGCCAACGTCCTGACTTTC

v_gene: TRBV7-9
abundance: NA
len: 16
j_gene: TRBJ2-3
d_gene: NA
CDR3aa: CASSLGAAPSTDTQYF
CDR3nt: TGTGCCAGCAGCTTAGGGGCAGCACCTTCCACAGATACGCAGTATTTT